These 28 T cell receptor beta chains were sequenced from one sample in a study of monozygotic twins with inflammatory bowel disease. With the 5' RACE reads reprocessed, TCRdb shows one record per CDR3 protein and no DNA. The sample has about 300,000 distinct CDR3 sequences; the top ten hold roughly 5.3%. The sequenced sample was blood. The receptors were gathered from a human donor with ulcerative colitis or Crohn's disease, or a healthy co-twin of an affected twin (not recorded which).

The chain links TRBV29-1 to TRBJ2-7; TCRdb indicates TRBD1, and absent DNA this call remains unverified. The CDR3 has 12 residues. The germline V gene has CDR1 SQVTM and CDR2 ANQGSEA. The CDR3 is CSVGPGGLEQYF.

This rearrangement joins TRBV7-2 to TRBJ2-1. There are 12 residues in the CDR3. Germline assignment: CDR1 SGHTA and CDR2 FQGNSA. CDR3 region: CASSLDYLGQFF.

V gene TRBV5-4 combines with J gene TRBJ1-2; TCRdb returns TRBD1, unconfirmable since there is no DNA. Germline V gene lookup returns CDR1 SGHNT and CDR2 YYREEE (reference sequence). The CDR3 covers 15 residues. CDR3 protein: CASSLSGGQGYGYTF.

This chain uses TRBV29-1 with TRBJ1-5; there is no DNA to check the TCRdb D call of TRBD1. Germline V gene sequence: CDR1 SQVTM, CDR2 ANQGSEA. This CDR3 spans 13 amino acids. The CDR3 region is CSVDGGGGQPQHF.

This chain connects TRBV7-2 to TRBJ1-5; with no DNA, the TCRdb D assignment of TRBD1 cannot be verified. Per germline, CDR1 SGHTA and CDR2 FQGNSA. CDR3 length: 14 residues. The CDR3 loop is CASSSRDRAQPQHF.

The chain links TRBV9 to TRBJ2-1; TCRdb gives TRBD1 as the D gene, but with no DNA this cannot be confirmed. Looked up from germline, CDR1 is SGDLS and CDR2 is YYNGEE. This CDR3 is built from 14 residues. The CDR3 loop reads CASSVGGMDNEQFF.

The chain couples TRBV7-2 to TRBJ2-3; TCRdb picks TRBD2, but there is no DNA to check that call. Germline CDR1 and CDR2: SGHTA and FQGNSA. The CDR3 has 15 amino acids. The CDR3 protein is CASSLFSGSTDTQYF.

The rearrangement links TRBV4-2 to TRBJ2-7; the D call from TCRdb, TRBD2, cannot be confirmed without DNA. CDR3 length: 15 amino acids. Germline assignment: CDR1 LGHNA and CDR2 YNFKEQ. The CDR3 reads CASSQGLAVGYEQYF.

The chain links TRBV12-3 or TRBV12-4 to TRBJ2-7; TCRdb proposes TRBD2, but this gene call is untestable without DNA. This CDR3 has 12 amino acids. CDR3 amino acids: CATRGNSYEQYF.

This CDR3 reads CAISESTNTVLAFF. The chain employs TRBV10-3 and TRBJ1-1. The CDR3 runs to 14 residues. Per the germline V gene, CDR1 is ENHRY and CDR2 is SYGVKD.

V and J are TRBV7-2 and TRBJ1-5; TCRdb's assignment of TRBD1 cannot be checked, as there is no DNA. The germline CDR1 and CDR2 sequences are SGHTA and FQGNSA. The CDR3 sequence is 16 residues long. The CDR3: CASSLVRGEGNQPQHF.

The chain combines TRBV10-3 with TRBJ2-7; TCRdb's D gene call, TRBD1, goes unchecked for lack of DNA. The germline V gene encodes CDR1 ENHRY and CDR2 SYGVKD. The CDR3 loop spans 11 amino acids. The CDR3 is CATTGSYEQYF.

The rearrangement uses TRBV30 and TRBJ1-2. This CDR3 comprises 15 residues. The germline CDR1 and CDR2 sequences are GTSNPN and SVGIG (reference sequence). CDR3: CAWSDHPGGLDGYTF.

The chain couples TRBV7-8 to TRBJ2-1. This CDR3 is built from 14 residues. Looked up from germline, CDR1 is SGHVS and CDR2 is FQNEAQ. The CDR3 is CASSPLRTYNEQFF.

This chain joins TRBV12-3 or TRBV12-4 and TRBJ1-5; no DNA is available, so the TRBD1 call from TCRdb remains unchecked. This CDR3 comprises 15 residues. CDR3: CASSLRGRVNQPQHF.

The V call is TRBV18, the J call TRBJ1-4; TCRdb's D gene call, TRBD1, goes unchecked for lack of DNA. Germline V gene lookup returns CDR1 KGHSH and CDR2 LQKENI. The CDR3 contains 15 residues. This CDR3 is CASSEDRAKNEKLFF. The full variable domain, completed using reference TRBV18 and TRBJ1-4, is NAGVMQNPRHLVRRRGQEARLRCSPMKGHSHVYWYRQLPEEGLKFMVYLQKENIIDESGMPKERFSAEFPKEGPSILRIQQVVRGDSAAYFCASSEDRAKNEKLFFGSGTQLSVL.

The CDR3 sequence is CASSFLGRTNEKLFF. The chain links TRBV6-2 or TRBV6-3 to TRBJ1-4; lacking DNA, the TRBD1 call made by TCRdb goes unchecked. Looked up from germline, CDR1 is MNHEY and CDR2 is SVGEGT. CDR3 length: 15 residues.

This chain links TRBV5-1 with TRBJ2-7. The CDR3 has 17 amino acids. The germline CDR1 and CDR2 sequences are SGHRS and YFSETQ. CDR3 sequence reads: CASRQSSWTQSSYEQYF.

The chain employs TRBV7-2 and TRBJ1-4; TCRdb proposes TRBD1, but this gene call is untestable without DNA. This CDR3 spans 17 amino acids. CDR1 SGHTA and CDR2 FQGNSA come from the germline V gene. CDR3 in amino acids: CASSLTGRQGPNEKLFF.

The gene calls are TRBV9 and TRBJ1-2; absent DNA, TCRdb's TRBD1 call cannot be checked. The CDR3 spans 16 residues. Per germline, CDR1 SGDLS and CDR2 YYNGEE. The CDR3 protein is CASSVESGGRPDGYTF.

This sequence joins TRBV5-1 and TRBJ2-1. The length of the CDR3 is 15 residues. The germline CDR1 and CDR2 sequences are SGHRS and YFSETQ. This chain's CDR3 is CASSIDRLGYNEQFF.

This sequence joins TRBV18 and TRBJ2-7; TCRdb indicates TRBD1, and absent DNA this call remains unverified. CDR3 length: 15 residues. Germline assignment: CDR1 KGHSH and CDR2 LQKENI. CDR3 sequence reads: CASSPPGRVSYEQYF.

The rearrangement uses TRBV10-1 and TRBJ2-3. CDR3 length: 12 residues. CDR1 is WNHNN, CDR2 SYGVQD, per germline (reference sequence). CDR3 residues: CASSEGSDTQYF.

V usage is TRBV29-1 and J usage is TRBJ1-2; TCRdb indicates TRBD1, and absent DNA this call remains unverified. The CDR3 is 12 amino acids. The germline V gene encodes CDR1 SQVTM and CDR2 ANQGSEA. The CDR3 protein is CSVVGTGTDNTF.

This CDR3 reads CATSRDPASGGGDTQYF. The V call is TRBV15, the J call TRBJ2-3; TCRdb's D call, TRBD2, is unchecked because there is no DNA. Germline V lookup: CDR1 LNHNV, CDR2 YYDKDF (reference sequence). CDR3 size: 17 residues.

The rearrangement joins TRBV28 to TRBJ2-2; without DNA, the TCRdb call of TRBD2 cannot be checked. The germline V gene has CDR1 MDHEN and CDR2 SYDVKM. The CDR3 contains 17 residues. CDR3 sequence reads: CASSLFRDSEWTGELFF.

This chain links TRBV7-2 with TRBJ1-1. This CDR3 region has 14 residues. The germline V gene encodes CDR1 SGHTA and CDR2 FQGNSA. The chain's CDR3 is CASSVGPQNTEAFF.

The chain is built from TRBV6-5 and TRBJ1-6; the TRBD1 assignment by TCRdb is unverifiable without DNA. From germline, CDR1 is MNHEY and CDR2 SVGAGI. This CDR3 contains 17 residues. CDR3 in amino acids: CASSYGGGTVDNSPLHF.